These 25 T cell receptor beta chains originate from one sample sequenced in a study of OX40 agonist ivuxolimab in advanced cancers. The library was prepared using the immunoSEQ multiplex PCR assay. TCRdb provides this immuneACCESS table in a form limited to in-frame rearrangements. Some clones are lacking; in checked studies, under half of them reflect an unresolved V gene, and why the rest are absent is not known. The sample table holds 80,000 to 95,000 clones, of which 84% were seen once. Together, the top ten hold approximately 1.9% of the sample. The sequencing used CD4+ or CD8+ T cells sorted from blood, collected in a trial of the OX40 agonist ivuxolimab. These TCRs come from an adult with an advanced solid tumor such as melanoma, head and neck, liver or kidney cancer.

This clone was counted a single time. This chain links TRBV28 with TRBJ1-5; no reliable D call. V was cut by 6 bases and J by 1 base, with 10 bases left in between. Germline V gives CDR1 MDHEN, CDR2 SYDVKM. The CDR3 has 14 residues. CDR3 nucleotides: TGTGCCAGCAGCCTACCCGGGAGCAATCAGCCCCAGCATTTT. Its translation is CASSLPGSNQPQHF.

The chain is built from TRBV4-2 and TRBJ1-6; D gene uncertain. V was trimmed by 5 bases and J by 9 bases, leaving 17 bases between them. CDR1 is LGHNA and CDR2 is YNFKEQ in the germline V gene. The CDR3 loop spans 15 amino acids. This CDR3 is CASSEGQNVVSPLHF. As DNA, the CDR3 is TGTGCCAGCAGCGAAGGGCAGAACGTCGTTTCACCCCTCCACTTT.

This chain joins TRBV9 and TRBJ2-7, with D unclear. This CDR3 contains 15 residues. Germline V gene sequence: CDR1 SGDLS, CDR2 YYNGEE. V lost 3 bases and J lost 3, with 16 bases in between. CDR3 bases: TGTGCCAGCAGCGAAGCCGGGCAGGAAGGCTACGAGCAGTACTTC. It codes for CASSEAGQEGYEQYF.

This clone was counted only a few times. This chain links TRBV6-6 with TRBJ1-5; D call uncertain. Germline V gene lookup returns CDR1 MNHNY and CDR2 SVGAGI (reference sequence). The germline V and J ends were trimmed by 7 bases and 2 bases, with 15 bases remaining between them. The CDR3 sequence is 15 residues long. This chain's CDR3 is CASNRDVNGNQPQHF. DNA for the CDR3: TGTGCCAGCAATAGGGATGTCAATGGCAATCAGCCCCAGCATTTT.

The J gene is TRBJ2-5, the V gene TRBV5-1; D gene unclear. Germline values: CDR1 SGHRS, CDR2 YFSETQ. This CDR3 is 17 amino acids long. Deletions cut 0 bases from V and 1 base from J, with 16 bases between. The CDR3 sequence is CASSLGLTQRPQETQYF. The DNA of the CDR3 is TGCGCCAGCAGCTTGGGTTTAACCCAAAGGCCCCAAGAGACCCAGTACTTC.

This chain joins TRBV11-2 and TRBJ2-2; 8 bases are a match to TRBD1. Trimming cost V 5 bases and J 1 base; bases outside gene matches: 3. CDR3 size: 15 residues. Germline-derived CDR1 and CDR2 are SGHAT and FQNNGV. The CDR3 DNA is TGTGCCAGCAGCCCGACAGGGGTGAACACCGGGGAGCTGTTTTTT. The encoded protein is CASSPTGVNTGELFF.

The chain employs TRBV6-5 and TRBJ1-2, with a weak D call TRBD1 (5 bases). Deletions cut 10 bases from V and 4 bases from J, with 13 bases between. Germline V lookup: CDR1 MNHEY, CDR2 SVGAGI. This CDR3 is 12 amino acids long. The CDR3 DNA follows: TGTGCCACCACCGCGGGGGGCTATGGCTACACCTTC. Translated, it gives CATTAGGYGYTF.

This rearrangement joins TRBV6-5 to TRBJ1-3; D may be TRBD1 (5 bases). Germline V gives CDR1 MNHEY, CDR2 SVGAGI. This CDR3 is 16 amino acids long. V was clipped by 3 bases and J by 2 bases, with 14 bases between them. The CDR3 reads CASSYRSRVTGNTIYF. CDR3 DNA sequence: TGTGCCAGCAGTTATCGCTCCAGGGTAACTGGAAACACCATATATTTT.

CDR3 nucleotide sequence: TGTGCCAGCAGTTGGACAGGGGCGAACACTGAAGCTTTCTTT. Amino acid sequence: CASSWTGANTEAFF. The J gene is TRBJ1-1, the V gene TRBV28, with 9 bases aligning to TRBD1. The CDR3 sequence is 14 residues long. The J segment lost 1 base and the V segment lost 4 bases, leaving 1 base of the junction unmatched. Germline V gene data show CDR1 as MDHEN and CDR2 as SYDVKM.

This clone turned up a few times. The rearrangement links TRBV6-5 to TRBJ1-2; TRBD1 is a possible D gene (5 bases). Germline V gene sequence: CDR1 MNHEY, CDR2 SVGAGI. This CDR3 region has 11 residues. V lost 6 bases and J 8 bases, leaving 10 bases between the germline ends. The CDR3 sequence is CASRDSRGYTF. For the CDR3, the DNA is TGTGCCAGCAGAGACAGCCGAGGCTACACCTTC.

The chain recombines TRBV5-1 with TRBJ2-3; the match to TRBD1 covers 9 bases. The length of the CDR3 is 15 residues. The V gene end was trimmed by 4 bases and the J gene end by 4 bases; junction bases not matched to a gene: 7. In germline, CDR1 is SGHRS, CDR2 YFSETQ. In DNA, the CDR3 is TGCGCCAGCAGCCCTCTGGGACAGGGCCCAGATACGCAGTATTTT. Its translation is CASSPLGQGPDTQYF. The full variable domain, with the rest looked up from reference TRBV5-1 and TRBJ2-3, is KAGVTQTPRYLIKTRGQQVTLSCSPISGHRSVSWYQQTPGQGLQFLFEYFSETQRNKGNFPGRFSGRQFSNSRSEMNVSTLELGDSALYLCASSPLGQGPDTQYFGPGTRLTVL.

This clone came up a few times. V usage is TRBV15 and J usage is TRBJ1-3; 9 bases are a match to TRBD1. With V trimmed by 1 base and J by 4 bases, 5 bases remained unmatched. Germline V gene sequence: CDR1 LNHNV, CDR2 YYDKDF (reference sequence). CDR3 size: 16 residues. CDR3 amino acids: CATSRASGTGGNTIYF. In DNA form, the CDR3 reads TGTGCCACCAGCAGAGCATCCGGGACAGGGGGAAACACCATATATTTT.

This sequence joins TRBV18 and TRBJ1-5; no clear D. V was shortened by 0 bases and J by 10 bases, with 10 bases between the two germline ends. The CDR3 covers 13 residues. In germline, CDR1 is KGHSH, CDR2 LQKENI. The CDR3 DNA is TGTGCCAGCTCACCACCGATAGGCCACCCCCAGCATTTT. This sequence encodes CASSPPIGHPQHF.

The chain uses TRBV7-8 and TRBJ1-6; no reliable D call. The V gene's germline CDR1 is SGHVS and CDR2 FQNEAQ. The CDR3 is 12 amino acids. V was trimmed by 3 bases and J by 9 bases, leaving 6 bases between them. CDR3 DNA sequence: TGTGCCAGCAGCTTGGCCGGTTCACCCCTCCACTTT. It codes for CASSLAGSPLHF.

The chain recombines TRBV7-3 with TRBJ2-2; D remains ambiguous. Germline CDR1 SGHTA, CDR2 FQGTGA. Trimming removed 3 bases from V and 4 bases from J, with 12 bases in between. CDR3 length: 15 amino acids. The CDR3 here is CASSLGTGLTGELFF. CDR3 DNA sequence: TGTGCCAGCAGCTTGGGAACGGGCCTCACCGGGGAGCTGTTTTTT.

This rearrangement joins TRBV5-4 to TRBJ2-7; D could derive from TRBD1 or TRBD2 (5 bases each). Trimming removed 4 bases at V and 2 bases at J, with 16 bases between. The germline V gene encodes CDR1 SGHNT and CDR2 YYREEE (reference sequence). This CDR3 spans 15 amino acids. The CDR3 sequence is CASSPVGTDTYEQYF. CDR3 in DNA: TGTGCCAGCAGCCCCGTCGGGACGGACACCTACGAGCAGTACTTC.

J is TRBJ2-6 and V is TRBV2, with a weak D call TRBD2 (6 bases). Trimming left V 2 bases short and J 0 bases short, with 8 bases between. Per the germline V gene, CDR1 is SNHLY and CDR2 is FYNNEI. CDR3 size: 16 residues. In DNA form, the CDR3 reads TGTGCCAGCAGTGAACTCGGGGGCTCTGGGGCCAACGTCCTGACTTTC. It translates to CASSELGGSGANVLTF.

The chain uses TRBV6-6 and TRBJ2-3; tentatively, D is TRBD1 (6 bases). The CDR3 sequence is 14 residues long. Germline V lookup: CDR1 MNHNY, CDR2 SVGAGI (reference sequence). V gave up 6 bases and J gave up 3 bases, with 13 bases separating them. The DNA for the CDR3 is TGTGCCAGCAGAAACAGGGTTGTGACAGATACGCAGTATTTT. This codes for CASRNRVVTDTQYF.

The chain carries TRBV7-3 and TRBJ2-7; the D gene is possibly TRBD2 (5 bases). The germline V gene has CDR1 SGHTA and CDR2 FQGTGA. Trimming took off 1 base at V and 5 bases at J, with 18 bases between the two ends. The CDR3 is 16 amino acids. CDR3 amino acids: CASSLNAGSNGDEQYF. The DNA for the CDR3 is TGTGCCAGCAGCTTAAATGCGGGTTCGAACGGCGACGAGCAGTACTTC.

This chain links TRBV27 with TRBJ1-4; possibly TRBD1 for D (5 bases). From germline, CDR1 is MNHEY and CDR2 SMNVEV (reference sequence). The CDR3 is 13 amino acids. The V gene lost 4 bases and the J gene lost 8 bases, with 11 bases spanning the gap. The chain's CDR3 is CASSSTWDEKLFF. CDR3 nucleotide sequence: TGTGCCAGCAGTTCCACCTGGGACGAAAAACTGTTTTTT.

The V gene is TRBV10-3, the J gene TRBJ2-7; D is perhaps TRBD1 (6 bases). The V end lost 7 bases, the J end lost 5 bases, and 9 bases lay between the germline ends. Germline CDR1 is ENHRY and CDR2 is SYGVKD. This CDR3 comprises 11 residues. This CDR3 is CAITSGDEQYF. DNA for the CDR3: TGTGCCATCACTTCAGGGGACGAGCAGTACTTC.

The rearrangement links TRBV10-3 to TRBJ2-3; no reliable D call. Between the trimmed V and J ends, which lost 3 bases and 2 bases, there was a span of 12 bases. CDR3 length equals 15 residues. Germline V CDR1 and CDR2: ENHRY, SYGVKD. The CDR3 spells CAISEGPGTTDTQYF. In DNA form, the CDR3 reads TGTGCCATCAGTGAAGGGCCTGGCACCACAGATACGCAGTATTTT.

The chain employs TRBV7-9 and TRBJ2-3, with 9 bases lining up with TRBD1. The germline CDR1 and CDR2 sequences are SEHNR and FQNEAQ (reference sequence). The CDR3 is made up of 18 amino acids. J was trimmed by 2 bases and V by 7 bases; bases with no gene match: 16. For the CDR3, the DNA is TGTGCCAGCACCATCCTCGAGGGCGGACAGGGGTTCACAGATACGCAGTATTTT. This translates into CASTILEGGQGFTDTQYF.

V and J are TRBV10-3 and TRBJ1-1; the match to TRBD1 covers 12 bases. Germline assignment: CDR1 ENHRY and CDR2 SYGVKD. The junction had 4 bases not matched to a gene; V was cut back by 5 bases and J by 0 bases. This CDR3 region has 16 residues. CDR3 protein: CAISSGTGGLNTEAFF. CDR3 coding DNA: TGTGCCATCAGTTCCGGGACAGGGGGCTTGAACACTGAAGCTTTCTTT.

The chain joins TRBV9 to TRBJ2-1, with D uncertain. The CDR3 loop spans 15 amino acids. The V gene lost 1 base and the J gene lost 3 bases, with 11 bases spanning the gap. In germline, CDR1 is SGDLS, CDR2 YYNGEE. The CDR3 bases are TGTGCCAGCAGCGTACGAGGTATAGTCTACAATGAGCAGTTCTTC. The encoded protein is CASSVRGIVYNEQFF.